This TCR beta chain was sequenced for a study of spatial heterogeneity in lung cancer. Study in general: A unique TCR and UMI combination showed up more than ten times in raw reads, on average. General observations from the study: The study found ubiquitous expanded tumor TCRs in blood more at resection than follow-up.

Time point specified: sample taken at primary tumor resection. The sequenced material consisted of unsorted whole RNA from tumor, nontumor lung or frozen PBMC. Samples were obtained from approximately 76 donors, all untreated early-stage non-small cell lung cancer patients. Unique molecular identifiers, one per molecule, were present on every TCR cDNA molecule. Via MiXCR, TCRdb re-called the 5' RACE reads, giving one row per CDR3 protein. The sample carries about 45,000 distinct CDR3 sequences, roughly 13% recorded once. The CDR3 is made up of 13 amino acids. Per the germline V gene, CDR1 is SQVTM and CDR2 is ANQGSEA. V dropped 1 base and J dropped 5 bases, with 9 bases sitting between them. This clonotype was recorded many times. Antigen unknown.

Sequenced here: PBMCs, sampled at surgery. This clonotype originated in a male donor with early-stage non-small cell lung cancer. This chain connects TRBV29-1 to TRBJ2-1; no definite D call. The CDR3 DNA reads TGCAGCGTTGAAGTCGCCCAGGACAATGAGCAGTTCTTC. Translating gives CSVEVAQDNEQFF.